One and the same sample provided the 32 T cell receptor beta chains below, sequenced in a study of shared clonotypes between healthy human individuals. Some clones are missing from TCRdb's copy, which holds only in-frame ones; the method was immunoSEQ multiplex PCR. Of approximately 2.5 million clones detected, approximately 92% appear once; the ten largest clones hold about 0.13%. Input material: naive CD4+ T cells sorted from blood. Stated subset: CD45RA+ positively selected. The receptors were sampled from a man between 18 and 29 years old in good health.

Details on this clone: Germline and junction disagree at one end, which may indicate a read error. V is TRBV23-1 and J is TRBJ1-2; tentatively, D is TRBD1 (6 bases). TRBV23-1 is an ORF; its function is uncertain. This CDR3 is 17 amino acids long. The CDR3 nucleotides read TGCGCCAGCAGTCAATCGGGAGAGGACAGCGTGAACTTTGGCTACACCTTT. As protein: CASSQSGEDSVNFGYTF.

This clone occurred a few times. Other DNA sequences of this sample code for an identical CDR3. CDR3 coding DNA: TGTGCCAGCAGTTACGCAGGTTCAAACTATGGCTACACCTTC. Its protein product is CASSYAGSNYGYTF. The chain employs TRBV6-5 and TRBJ1-2; D uncertain. Per germline, CDR1 MNHEY and CDR2 SVGAGI. V lost 2 bases and J lost 2, with 9 bases in between. This CDR3 has 14 residues.

The V gene is TRBV5-6, the J gene TRBJ2-3, with TRBD2 matching over 10 bases. In germline, CDR1 is SGHDT, CDR2 YYEEEE. There are 15 residues in the CDR3. Trimming removed 0 bases from V and 4 bases from J; junction bases left unmatched: 2. CDR3 protein: CASSLEAGGPDTQYF. DNA for the CDR3: TGTGCCAGCAGCTTGGAAGCGGGGGGGCCAGATACGCAGTATTTT.

This clone was observed a few times. The chain uses TRBV6-1 and TRBJ2-7; D unresolved. Per the germline V gene, CDR1 is MNHNS and CDR2 is SASEGT. The CDR3 totals 13 residues. V was cut by 7 bases and J by 9 bases, with 19 bases left in between. The CDR3 loop is CASIKSYTARQYF. In DNA, the CDR3 is TGTGCCAGCATAAAATCCTACACGGCTCGGCAGTACTTC.

The chain employs TRBV5-1 and TRBJ2-3; no firm D call. The CDR3 is 13 amino acids. V was clipped by 0 bases and J by 4 bases, with 6 bases between them. CDR1 is SGHRS and CDR2 is YFSETQ in the germline V gene. The CDR3, as DNA: TGCGCCAGCAGCTTGGAGGTCCCAGATACGCAGTATTTT. It yields the protein CASSLEVPDTQYF.

In the case of this clone: Other nucleotide sequences from this sample produce the same CDR3. The genes are TRBV5-1 and TRBJ1-6, with TRBD1 matching over 9 bases. This CDR3 comprises 13 residues. The junction had 4 bases not matched to a gene; V was cut back by 5 bases and J by 10 bases. Germline CDR1 and CDR2: SGHRS and YFSETQ. CDR3 in DNA: TGCGCCAGCAGACAGGGGGCCGGGTCACCCCTCCACTTT. This encodes CASRQGAGSPLHF.

The V gene is TRBV10-2, the J gene TRBJ1-1, with TRBD1 as a possible D gene (6 bases). Germline V gene lookup returns CDR1 WSHSY and CDR2 SAAADI. V lost 3 bases to trimming and J lost 10 bases, with 12 bases between them. CDR3 length: 12 residues. The CDR3 loop is CASSEDRLRAFF. Written as DNA, the CDR3 is TGCGCCAGCAGTGAAGACAGGCTTAGAGCTTTCTTT.

The chain links TRBV5-5 to TRBJ1-2; 9 bases align to TRBD1. The junction had 3 bases not matched to a gene; V was cut back by 2 bases and J by 7 bases. Germline V gives CDR1 SGHKS, CDR2 YYEKEE (reference sequence). The CDR3 spans 13 residues. The CDR3 nucleotides read TGTGCCAGCAGCTTACAGGGGGCCGGTGGCTACACCTTC. Residues: CASSLQGAGGYTF.

This chain connects TRBV11-3 to TRBJ2-7, with D possibly matching TRBD1 (5 bases). Per the germline V gene, CDR1 is SGHNT and CDR2 is YENEEA. This CDR3 comprises 14 residues. V dropped 2 bases and J dropped 3 bases, with 11 bases sitting between them. The CDR3: CASSLSRASYEQYF. The CDR3 DNA sequence: TGTGCCAGCAGCTTATCCAGGGCAAGCTACGAGCAGTACTTC.

The V gene is TRBV12-2, the J gene TRBJ2-5; the table's D call, TRBD2, has no DNA check behind it. TRBV12-2 is a pseudogene. CDR3 size: 14 residues. DNA for the CDR3: TGTGCAAGTCGCTTAACGGCGGAAGAAGAGACCCAGTACTTC. Its protein product is CASRLTAEEETQYF.

V is TRBV18 and J is TRBJ2-1, with D perhaps matching TRBD2 (5 bases). The germline gives CDR1 KGHSH, CDR2 LQKENI. V lost 2 bases, J lost 6 bases, and 11 bases lay in between. The length of the CDR3 is 14 residues. The CDR3 region is CASSPTRPLNEQFF. The CDR3, as DNA: TGTGCCAGCTCACCAACTAGACCTCTCAATGAGCAGTTCTTC.

V gene TRBV9 combines with J gene TRBJ2-3; 7 bases agree with TRBD2. The CDR3 spans 13 residues. Trimming removed 0 bases from V and 10 bases from J; junction bases left unmatched: 5. In germline, CDR1 is SGDLS, CDR2 YYNGEE. CDR3 in DNA: TGTGCCAGCAGCGTAGGGGGAGGGAGAGCGCAGTATTTT. Amino acids: CASSVGGGRAQYF.

J is TRBJ1-2 and V is TRBV6-5; D uncertain. The germline V and J ends were trimmed by 0 bases and 2 bases, with 10 bases remaining between them. The CDR3 extends over 15 amino acids. Germline lookup yields CDR1 MNHEY and CDR2 SVGAGI. This CDR3 reads CASSYSNGGNYGYTF. The DNA of the CDR3 is TGTGCCAGCAGTTACTCTAACGGCGGAAACTATGGCTACACCTTC.

V gene TRBV19 combines with J gene TRBJ2-7; 9 bases are shared with TRBD1. The V and J ends lost 4 bases and 4 bases, in that order; junction bases with no gene match: 8. Germline assignment: CDR1 LNHDA and CDR2 SQIVND (reference sequence). The CDR3 loop spans 15 amino acids. The CDR3 DNA is TGTGCCAGTAGTAAACCTAACAGGGGGCGATACGAGCAGTACTTC. Translated: CASSKPNRGRYEQYF.

V usage is TRBV7-3 and J usage is TRBJ1-3; D may be TRBD1 (5 bases). This CDR3 is 14 amino acids long. CDR1 is SGHTA, CDR2 FQGTGA, per germline. V lost 5 bases, J lost 0 bases, and 8 bases lay in between. CDR3 amino acids: CASSPQGSGNTIYF. The CDR3 DNA reads TGTGCCAGCAGCCCTCAGGGCTCTGGAAACACCATATATTTT.

The chain joins TRBV7-3 to TRBJ2-1; 8 positions match TRBD1. The V gene end was trimmed by 1 base and the J gene end by 5 bases; junction bases not matched to a gene: 7. The CDR3 contains 16 residues. Per germline, CDR1 SGHTA and CDR2 FQGTGA. The CDR3 sequence: CASSLMFQGAHNEQFF. Here the CDR3 DNA reads TGTGCCAGCAGCTTAATGTTTCAGGGGGCCCACAATGAGCAGTTCTTC.

As to this clone: This may come from a read error, since a much larger clone is one base off. The same CDR3 arises from other DNA sequences in this sample as well. The chain uses TRBV7-2 and TRBJ1-1; D unclear. The CDR3 has 13 amino acids. Per germline, CDR1 SGHTA and CDR2 FQGNSA. V lost 1 base and J lost 0, with 3 bases in between. The CDR3 sequence is CASSLEMNTEAFF. The CDR3 nucleotides are TGTGCCAGCAGCTTAGAGATGAACACTGAAGCTTTCTTT.

This clone turned up a few times. The rearrangement joins TRBV6-1 to TRBJ2-7, with a weak D call TRBD2 (5 bases). Trimming cost V 2 bases and J 2 bases, with 13 bases left between them. Germline V gene lookup returns CDR1 MNHNS and CDR2 SASEGT. There are 15 residues in the CDR3. Here the CDR3 DNA reads TGTGCCAGCAGTGAACAATTTACCGGGACCTACGAGCAGTACTTC. It codes for CASSEQFTGTYEQYF.

The chain uses TRBV28 and TRBJ1-6; TRBD1 might be the D (6 bases). The CDR3 is made up of 12 amino acids. The germline V gene has CDR1 MDHEN and CDR2 SYDVKM. V was shortened by 7 bases and J by 7 bases, with 8 bases between the two germline ends. CDR3 amino acids: CASNQGNSPLHF. CDR3 in DNA: TGTGCCAGCAATCAGGGGAATTCACCCCTCCACTTT.

This clone came up once. V and J are TRBV5-1 and TRBJ2-3; TRBD1 aligns across 8 bases. This CDR3 is built from 15 residues. Germline V lookup: CDR1 SGHRS, CDR2 YFSETQ. After removal of 4 bases from V and 4 bases from J, the junction contained 8 bases not matched to a gene. The CDR3 sequence is CASSGGQGTADTQYF. The CDR3 nucleotides are TGCGCCAGCAGCGGAGGACAGGGAACGGCAGATACGCAGTATTTT.

The gene calls are TRBV6-1 and TRBJ1-5; unclear D gene. The CDR3 is 13 amino acids. Germline loops: CDR1 MNHNS, CDR2 SASEGT. Deletions cut 6 bases from V and 6 bases from J, with 12 bases between. Written as DNA, the CDR3 is TGTGCCAGCAGAGTGGGGAGAAGTCAGCCCCAGCATTTT. This sequence encodes CASRVGRSQPQHF.

This chain connects TRBV2 to TRBJ2-1; 9 bases are shared with TRBD2. The V and J ends lost 2 bases and 3 bases, in that order; junction bases with no gene match: 2. CDR1 and CDR2 (germline): SNHLY, FYNNEI. CDR3 length equals 15 residues. The CDR3: CASSELAGHYNEQFF. CDR3 sequence (DNA): TGTGCCAGCAGTGAACTAGCGGGGCACTACAATGAGCAGTTCTTC.

The chain links TRBV10-3 to TRBJ1-1; TRBD1 agrees at 7 bases. The CDR3 is made up of 14 amino acids. Germline assignment: CDR1 ENHRY and CDR2 SYGVKD. Trimming took 4 bases from V and 0 from J; bases not matched to a gene: 2. The CDR3 sequence: CAISVGTVNTEAFF. In DNA form, the CDR3 reads TGTGCCATCAGTGTAGGGACAGTGAACACTGAAGCTTTCTTT.

This chain links TRBV5-1 with TRBJ2-2; D may be TRBD2 (6 bases). The CDR3 consists of 17 residues. Germline assignment: CDR1 SGHRS and CDR2 YFSETQ. Trimming stripped 4 bases from V and 0 bases from J, with 16 bases between. The CDR3 spells CASSMAWGTSNTGELFF. CDR3 DNA: TGCGCCAGCAGCATGGCCTGGGGGACTTCGAACACCGGGGAGCTGTTTTTT.

The rearrangement joins TRBV5-1 to TRBJ1-1; D is unclear. The V gene's germline CDR1 is SGHRS and CDR2 YFSETQ. There are 13 residues in the CDR3. V shed 3 bases and J shed 4 bases, with 10 bases lying between them. As DNA, the CDR3 is TGCGCCAGCAGCTGGGGTACGGGCACTGAAGCTTTCTTT. Amino acids: CASSWGTGTEAFF.

The chain combines TRBV7-2 with TRBJ1-1; tentatively, D is TRBD1 (6 bases). Germline lookup yields CDR1 SGHTA and CDR2 FQGNSA. The germline V and J ends were trimmed by 5 bases and 6 bases, with 19 bases remaining between them. The CDR3 runs to 15 residues. CDR3 nucleotides: TGTGCCAGCAGCACAAACAGGGTGGGGTCTCCTGAAGCTTTCTTT. Residues: CASSTNRVGSPEAFF. Complete variable domain (other parts from reference TRBV7-2 and TRBJ1-1): GAGVSQSPSNKVTEKGKDVELRCDPISGHTALYWYRQSLGQGLEFLIYFQGNSAPDKSGLPSDRFSAERTGGSVSTLTIQRTQQEDSAVYLCASSTNRVGSPEAFFGQGTRLTVV.

V is TRBV19 and J is TRBJ1-1; unclear D gene. V was shortened by 6 bases and J by 2 bases, with 16 bases between the two germline ends. Germline V gene data show CDR1 as LNHDA and CDR2 as SQIVND (reference sequence). The length of the CDR3 is 15 residues. The CDR3 region has the DNA TGTGCCAGTAGAAACATCCGGGAGGCCAACACTGAAGCTTTCTTT. Translated: CASRNIREANTEAFF.

The J gene is TRBJ1-5, the V gene TRBV14, with D unclear. The germline CDR1 and CDR2 sequences are SGHDN and FVKESK. The CDR3 is 12 residues long. Trimming took off 4 bases at V and 6 bases at J, with 7 bases between the two ends. Here the CDR3 reads CASSRAPQPQHF. In DNA, the CDR3 is TGTGCCAGCAGCCGAGCCCCTCAGCCCCAGCATTTT. The variable domain in full, completed from reference TRBV14 and TRBJ1-5, reads EAGVTQFPSHSVIEKGQTVTLRCDPISGHDNLYWYRRVMGKEIKFLLHFVKESKQDESGMPNNRFLAERTGGTYSTLKVQPAELEDSGVYFCASSRAPQPQHFGDGTRLSIL.

The rearrangement links TRBV29-1 to TRBJ2-1; perhaps TRBD2 as D (6 bases). Germline CDR1 reads SQVTM; CDR2 reads ANQGSEA. Deletions cut 8 bases from V and 7 bases from J, with 21 bases between. The CDR3 is 14 residues long. The CDR3 nucleotides are TGCAGCCTAGAGAGGAGGGCCATTAGGAATGAGCAGTTCTTC. This encodes CSLERRAIRNEQFF.

This chain links TRBV18 with TRBJ1-2; 11 nucleotides align to TRBD1. V lost 1 base and J lost 4; bases outside the gene matches: 5. Germline V gives CDR1 KGHSH, CDR2 LQKENI. The CDR3 totals 16 residues. The CDR3 protein is CASSPLSGTGGYGYTF. Written as DNA, the CDR3 is TGTGCCAGCTCACCACTCTCCGGGACAGGGGGCTATGGCTACACCTTC.

V gene TRBV7-9 combines with J gene TRBJ2-1, with a weak D call TRBD2 (5 bases). Deletions cut 5 bases from V and 0 bases from J, with 11 bases between. Germline lookup yields CDR1 SEHNR and CDR2 FQNEAQ (reference sequence). CDR3 length: 15 amino acids. CDR3 sequence: CASSVVGSSYNEQFF. DNA for the CDR3: TGTGCCAGCAGCGTTGTGGGGAGCTCCTACAATGAGCAGTTCTTC.

V usage is TRBV28 and J usage is TRBJ2-7, with D unclear. Germline V gene lookup returns CDR1 MDHEN and CDR2 SYDVKM. This CDR3 is built from 15 residues. V was trimmed by 6 bases and J by 3 bases, leaving 18 bases between them. The CDR3, as DNA: TGTGCCAGCAGCACCCCCGTAAAGGCATACTACGAGCAGTACTTC. This codes for CASSTPVKAYYEQYF.